The 2 T cell receptor beta chains in this list originate from one sample, sequenced in a study of T cells in tumors after PD-1 blockade. Using immunoSEQ multiplex PCR, the repertoire was profiled, and TCRdb retains in-frame clones only, with some absent. This sample has 14,000 to 15,000 clones, with over 70% found just once. The starting material was PBMCs, obtained after anti-PD-1 treatment. The receptor set was obtained from a human donor with basal cell carcinoma.

The chain carries TRBV4-2 and TRBJ1-6; no firm D call. Germline CDR1 reads LGHNA; CDR2 reads YNFKEQ. This CDR3 has 13 amino acids. V lost 1 base and J 7 bases, leaving 5 bases between the germline ends. The CDR3 loop reads CASSQGRNSPLHF. For the CDR3, the DNA is TGTGCCAGCAGCCAAGGGCGCAATTCACCCCTCCACTTT.

The V call is TRBV7-2, the J call TRBJ2-5, with D possibly matching TRBD1 (6 bases). Germline assignment: CDR1 SGHTA and CDR2 FQGNSA. With 2 bases removed from V and 5 bases from J, the gap between germline ends came to 15 bases. This CDR3 is 15 amino acids long. The CDR3 is CASSLWQGREETQYF. The CDR3 nucleotides read TGTGCCAGCAGCTTATGGCAGGGGAGAGAGGAGACCCAGTACTTC.